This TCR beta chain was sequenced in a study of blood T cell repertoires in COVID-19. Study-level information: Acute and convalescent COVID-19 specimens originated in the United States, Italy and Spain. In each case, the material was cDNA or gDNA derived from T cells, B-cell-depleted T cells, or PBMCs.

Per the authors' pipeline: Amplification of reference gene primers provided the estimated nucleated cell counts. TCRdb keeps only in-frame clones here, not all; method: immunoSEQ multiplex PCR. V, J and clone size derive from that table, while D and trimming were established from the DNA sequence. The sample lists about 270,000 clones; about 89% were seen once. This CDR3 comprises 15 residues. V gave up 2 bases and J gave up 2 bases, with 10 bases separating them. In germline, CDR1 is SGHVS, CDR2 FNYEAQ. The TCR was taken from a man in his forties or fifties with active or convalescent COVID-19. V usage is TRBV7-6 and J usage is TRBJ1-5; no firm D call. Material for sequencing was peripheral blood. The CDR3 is CASSLSVGGNQPQHF. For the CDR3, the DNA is TGTGCCAGCAGCTTATCCGTTGGAGGCAATCAGCCCCAGCATTTT. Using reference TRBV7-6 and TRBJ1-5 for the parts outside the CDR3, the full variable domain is GAGVSQSPRYKVTKRGQDVALRCDPISGHVSLYWYRQALGQGPEFLTYFNYEAQQDKSGLPNDRFSAERPEGSISTLTIQRTEQRDSAMYRCASSLSVGGNQPQHFGDGTRLSIL.